The source of this T cell receptor beta chain is a study of blood T cells in healthy people across ages. The study's findings and limits: Per million T cells, TCR beta diversity dropped about linearly as age rose. With unsorted PBMCs, a conclusive comparison of naive versus antigen-experienced cells was not possible.

Germline V CDR1 and CDR2: SGHTA, FQGNSA. This CDR3 is built from 17 residues. V trimming: 1 base; J trimming: 8 bases; junction bases outside the gene matches: 14. Primers used in a second PCR of about 7 to 12 cycles were a sample-barcoded 5' primer and a J-beta primer mix. TCRdb re-derived calls from the 5' RACE reads in MiXCR, one entry per CDR3 protein. The sample has hundreds of thousands of distinct CDR3 sequences, about 28% seen once. Points on this clonotype: What it recognizes is unknown.

Approximately 10 milliliters of peripheral blood were drawn from each donor into EDTA-treated tubes. This chain uses TRBV7-2 with TRBJ2-3; 8 bases map to TRBD2. The receptor comes from a woman aged 80 or older in good health. Sequencing was carried out using blood. In DNA, the CDR3 is TGTGCCAGCAGCTTAGTAGGGTCGGGGGGGGGCGAGGGTACGCAGTATTTT. Translation gives CASSLVGSGGGEGTQYF.